These T cell receptor beta chains were read from a single sample in a study of blood T cell repertoires in COVID-19. Sequenced by immunoSEQ multiplex PCR; TCRdb stores in-frame clones only, minus some. The sample has 290,000 or so clones; 86% are singletons. Specimen: PBMCs or T cells enriched from blood (not recorded which). The source is a young woman who had recovered from COVID-19. The CDR3 runs from the conserved cysteine through the conserved F or W. Each record gives: J gene, V gene, CDR3 protein.

J: TRBJ2-3; V: TRBV28; CDR3: CASSGLAGLISHTQYF
J: TRBJ2-7; V: TRBV13; CDR3: CASSLDVEGQGGAQYF
J: TRBJ1-2; V: TRBV5-1; CDR3: CASSWEWGGYTF
J: TRBJ2-1; V: TRBV25-1; CDR3: CASRNGESYNEQFF
J: TRBJ2-1; V: TRBV3-1/TRBV3-2; CDR3: CASSQDPEKGEGRDDNEQFF
J: TRBJ2-7; V: TRBV19; CDR3: CASSMGQGASYEQYF
J: TRBJ2-5; V: TRBV12-5; CDR3: CASGLKRPLRETQYF
J: TRBJ1-3; V: TRBV15; CDR3: CATSRDLGTGLGNTIYF
J: TRBJ2-7; V: TRBV4-1; CDR3: CASSQENGVYEQYF
J: TRBJ2-1; V: TRBV9; CDR3: CASSVVTGVREQFF
J: TRBJ1-5; V: TRBV6-2/TRBV6-3; CDR3: CASSPRTGGLIGNQPQHF
J: TRBJ1-1; V: TRBV4-1; CDR3: CASSQTGWWNTEAFF
J: TRBJ2-1; V: TRBV9; CDR3: CASSGGLAGGIGNEQFF
J: TRBJ1-1; V: TRBV12-3/TRBV12-4; CDR3: CASSFRGVTEAFF
J: TRBJ1-4; V: TRBV5-1; CDR3: CASSVNTGGATNEKLFF
J: TRBJ1-1; V: TRBV5-6; CDR3: CASSLDQTANTEAFF
J: TRBJ2-1; V: TRBV27; CDR3: CASSLPGQDFNEQFF
J: TRBJ2-5; V: TRBV7-8; CDR3: CASSPGHWEETQYF
J: TRBJ2-5; V: TRBV5-1; CDR3: CASSLGLGGAETQYF
J: TRBJ2-7; V: TRBV27; CDR3: CASSSTSGGAYEQYF
J: TRBJ2-5; V: TRBV7-9; CDR3: CASSQLLAGEETQYF
J: TRBJ2-7; V: TRBV27; CDR3: CARSGRAPPCRSYEQYF
J: TRBJ1-3; V: TRBV6-5; CDR3: CASSYSGTGIGNTIYF
J: TRBJ2-3; V: TRBV7-9; CDR3: CASSFRQLASDTQYF
J: TRBJ2-3; V: TRBV2; CDR3: CASSEQRGRTDTQYF
J: TRBJ2-3; V: TRBV28; CDR3: CASSLGLAGGYSTDTQYF
J: TRBJ2-5; V: TRBV30; CDR3: CAWETGGSETQYF
J: TRBJ2-1; V: TRBV9; CDR3: CAGLGLAGPNEQFF
J: TRBJ2-1; V: TRBV9; CDR3: CASSVQFGQVPYNEQFF
J: TRBJ2-7; V: TRBV10-3; CDR3: CAIAGTGEQYF
J: TRBJ1-5; V: TRBV10-2; CDR3: CASSDRTGNQPQHF